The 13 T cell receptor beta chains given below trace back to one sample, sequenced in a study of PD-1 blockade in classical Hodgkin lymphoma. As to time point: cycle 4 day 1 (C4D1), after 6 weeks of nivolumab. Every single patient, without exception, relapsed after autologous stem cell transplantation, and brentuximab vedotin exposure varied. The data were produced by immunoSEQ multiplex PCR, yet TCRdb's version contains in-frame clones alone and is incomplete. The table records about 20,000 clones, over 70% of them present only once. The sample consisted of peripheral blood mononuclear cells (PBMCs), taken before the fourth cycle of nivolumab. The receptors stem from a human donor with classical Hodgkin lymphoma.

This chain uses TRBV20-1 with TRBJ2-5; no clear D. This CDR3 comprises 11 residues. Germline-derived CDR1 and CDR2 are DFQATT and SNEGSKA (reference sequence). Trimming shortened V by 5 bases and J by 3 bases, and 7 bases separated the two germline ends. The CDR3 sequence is CSAVNEETQYF. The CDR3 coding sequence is TGCAGTGCTGTAAACGAAGAGACCCAGTACTTC.

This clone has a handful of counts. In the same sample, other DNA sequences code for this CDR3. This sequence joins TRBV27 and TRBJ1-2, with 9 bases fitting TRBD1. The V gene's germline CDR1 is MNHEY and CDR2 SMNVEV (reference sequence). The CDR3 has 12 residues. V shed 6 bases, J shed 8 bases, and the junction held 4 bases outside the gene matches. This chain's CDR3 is CASRQGAGGYTF. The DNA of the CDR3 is TGTGCCAGCAGACAGGGGGCAGGAGGCTACACCTTC.

CDR3 residues: CASSATDTKAFF. The CDR3 DNA is TGCGCCAGCAGTGCGACAGATACAAAAGCTTTCTTT. The chain recombines TRBV10-2 with TRBJ1-1, with D possibly matching TRBD1 (5 bases). This CDR3 is 12 amino acids long. Germline loops: CDR1 WSHSY, CDR2 SAAADI. V dropped 4 bases and J dropped 9 bases, with 12 bases sitting between them.

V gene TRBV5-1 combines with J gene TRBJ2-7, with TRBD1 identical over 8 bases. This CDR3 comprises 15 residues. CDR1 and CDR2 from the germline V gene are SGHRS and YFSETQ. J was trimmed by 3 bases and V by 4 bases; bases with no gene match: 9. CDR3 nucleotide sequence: TGCGCCAGCAGCCTGGGACAGGCCGGAGGCTACGAGCAGTACTTC. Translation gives CASSLGQAGGYEQYF.

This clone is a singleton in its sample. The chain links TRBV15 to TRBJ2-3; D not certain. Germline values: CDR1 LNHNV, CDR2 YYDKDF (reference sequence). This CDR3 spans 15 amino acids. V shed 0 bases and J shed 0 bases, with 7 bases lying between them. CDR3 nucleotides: TGTGCCACCAGCAGAGATCTGGTTAGCACAGATACGCAGTATTTT. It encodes CATSRDLVSTDTQYF.

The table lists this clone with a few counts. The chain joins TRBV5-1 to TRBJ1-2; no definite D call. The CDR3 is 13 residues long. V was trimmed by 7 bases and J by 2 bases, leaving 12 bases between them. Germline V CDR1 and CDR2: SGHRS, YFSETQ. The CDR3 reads CASGNDLNYGYTF. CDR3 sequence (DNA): TGCGCCAGCGGCAATGACCTAAACTATGGCTACACCTTC.

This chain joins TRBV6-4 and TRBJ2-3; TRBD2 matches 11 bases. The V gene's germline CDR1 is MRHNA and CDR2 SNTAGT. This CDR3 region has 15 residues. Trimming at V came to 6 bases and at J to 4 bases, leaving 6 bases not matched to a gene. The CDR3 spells CASRLSGRAADTQYF. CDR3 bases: TGTGCCAGCAGACTTAGCGGGAGGGCTGCAGATACGCAGTATTTT.

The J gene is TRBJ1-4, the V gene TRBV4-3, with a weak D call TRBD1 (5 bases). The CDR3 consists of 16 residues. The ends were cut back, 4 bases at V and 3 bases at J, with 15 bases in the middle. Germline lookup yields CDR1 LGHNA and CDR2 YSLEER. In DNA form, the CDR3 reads TGCGCCAGCAGCCCCAGGGTGGGGGGACCTAATGAAAAACTGTTTTTT. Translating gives CASSPRVGGPNEKLFF.

The CDR3 DNA sequence: TGTGCCAGCAGGGCGGGGAGGGAAAACATTCAGTACTTC. The encoded protein is CASRAGRENIQYF. This chain connects TRBV5-4 to TRBJ2-4; 7 bases agree with TRBD2. CDR1 and CDR2 (germline): SGHNT, YYREEE (reference sequence). The CDR3 has 13 residues. The V segment lost 5 bases and the J segment 5 bases; nucleotides outside the gene matches: 4.

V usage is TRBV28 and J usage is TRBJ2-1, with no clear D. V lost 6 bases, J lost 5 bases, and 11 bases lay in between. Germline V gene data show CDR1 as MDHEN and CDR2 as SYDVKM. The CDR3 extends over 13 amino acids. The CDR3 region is CASSTLTDNEQFF. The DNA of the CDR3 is TGTGCCAGCAGCACTCTGACTGACAATGAGCAGTTCTTC.

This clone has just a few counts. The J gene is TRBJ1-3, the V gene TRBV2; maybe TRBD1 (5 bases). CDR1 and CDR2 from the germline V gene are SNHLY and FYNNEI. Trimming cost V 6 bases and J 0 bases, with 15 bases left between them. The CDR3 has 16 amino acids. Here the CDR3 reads CASRIGAASSGNTIYF. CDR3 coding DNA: TGTGCCAGCAGAATAGGGGCCGCGAGCTCTGGAAACACCATATATTTT.

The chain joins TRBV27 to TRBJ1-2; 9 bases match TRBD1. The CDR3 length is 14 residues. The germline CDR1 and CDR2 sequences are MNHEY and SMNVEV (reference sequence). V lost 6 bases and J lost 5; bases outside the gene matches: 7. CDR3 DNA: TGTGCCAGCAGGCAAACCGGGACAGGGTATGGCTACACCTTC. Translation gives CASRQTGTGYGYTF.

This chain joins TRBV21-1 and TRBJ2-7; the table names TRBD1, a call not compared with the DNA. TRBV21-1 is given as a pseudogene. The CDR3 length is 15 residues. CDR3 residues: CASSHPRDRATEQYF. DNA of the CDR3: TGTGCCAGCAGCCACCCCCGGGACAGGGCCACCGAGCAGTACTTC.